The sequence of this T cell receptor beta chain was determined in a study of PD-1 blockade in classical Hodgkin lymphoma. Study-wide points: Diminished baseline TCR diversity has been reported in newly diagnosed patients relative to healthy donors.

Note on this clone: Its matching antigen is unknown.

CDR1 and CDR2 from the germline V gene are SGHRS and YFSETQ. The ends were cut back, 1 base at V and 6 bases at J, with 10 bases in the middle. There are 14 residues in the CDR3. Documented time point: cycle 4 day 1 (C4D1), after less than 7 weeks of nivolumab. All patients relapsed after autologous stem cell transplantation, and brentuximab vedotin exposure varied. TCRdb's table, derived via immunoSEQ multiplex PCR, lists solely in-frame clones and lacks some. This table has about 20,000 clones, around three quarters appearing once. The source is a human donor with classical Hodgkin lymphoma. The V gene is TRBV5-1, the J gene TRBJ1-4; TRBD1 might be the D (5 bases). The input for sequencing was peripheral blood mononuclear cells (PBMCs), taken before the fourth cycle of nivolumab. The CDR3 region is CASSLFKTDEKLFF. CDR3 DNA: TGCGCCAGCAGCTTGTTTAAGACAGATGAAAAACTGTTTTTT.